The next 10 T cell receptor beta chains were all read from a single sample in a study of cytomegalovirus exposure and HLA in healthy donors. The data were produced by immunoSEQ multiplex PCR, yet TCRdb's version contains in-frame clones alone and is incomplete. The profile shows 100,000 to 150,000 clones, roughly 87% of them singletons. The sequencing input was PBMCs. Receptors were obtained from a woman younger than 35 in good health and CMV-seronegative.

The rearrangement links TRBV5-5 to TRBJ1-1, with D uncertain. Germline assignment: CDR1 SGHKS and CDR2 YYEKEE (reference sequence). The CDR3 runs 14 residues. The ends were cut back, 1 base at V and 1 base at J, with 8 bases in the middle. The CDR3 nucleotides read TGTGCCAGCAGCTTGCAGGTCTCGAACACTGAAGCTTTCTTT. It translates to CASSLQVSNTEAFF. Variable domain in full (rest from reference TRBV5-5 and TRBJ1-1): DAGVTQSPTHLIKTRGQQVTLRCSPISGHKSVSWYQQVLGQGPQFIFQYYEKEERGRGNFPDRFSARQFPNYSSELNVNALLLGDSALYLCASSLQVSNTEAFFGQGTRLTVV.

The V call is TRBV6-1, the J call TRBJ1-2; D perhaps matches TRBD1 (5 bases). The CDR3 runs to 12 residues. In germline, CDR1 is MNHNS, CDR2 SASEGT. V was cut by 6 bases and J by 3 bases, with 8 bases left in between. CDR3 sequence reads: CASSSQDYGYTF. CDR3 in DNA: TGTGCCAGCAGCTCACAGGACTATGGCTACACCTTC.

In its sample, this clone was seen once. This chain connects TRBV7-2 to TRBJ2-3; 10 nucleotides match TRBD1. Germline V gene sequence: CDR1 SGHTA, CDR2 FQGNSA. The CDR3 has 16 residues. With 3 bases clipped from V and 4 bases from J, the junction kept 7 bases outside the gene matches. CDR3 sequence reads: CASSLTGTGVADTQYF. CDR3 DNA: TGTGCCAGCAGCTTGACCGGGACAGGGGTGGCAGATACGCAGTATTTT.

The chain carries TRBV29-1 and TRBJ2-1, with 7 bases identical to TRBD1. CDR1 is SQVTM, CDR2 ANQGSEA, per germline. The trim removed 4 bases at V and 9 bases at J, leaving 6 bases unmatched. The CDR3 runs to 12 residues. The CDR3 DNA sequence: TGCAGCGTTGTAACAGGGGTGACTGAGCAGTTCTTC. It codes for CSVVTGVTEQFF.

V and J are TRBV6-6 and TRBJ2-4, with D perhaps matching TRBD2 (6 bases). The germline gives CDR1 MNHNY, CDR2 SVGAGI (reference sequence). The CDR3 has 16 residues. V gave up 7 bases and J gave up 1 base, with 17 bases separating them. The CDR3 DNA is TGTGCCAGCAACAGACTAGGGGTTGGGGCCAAAAACATTCAGTACTTC. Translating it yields CASNRLGVGAKNIQYF.

DNA of the CDR3: TGCAGCGTGGATGGGCCGCCCTTTGAAGCTTTCTTT. Protein sequence: CSVDGPPFEAFF. The rearrangement uses TRBV29-1 and TRBJ1-1; D remains unclear. Looked up from germline, CDR1 is SQVTM and CDR2 is ANQGSEA. CDR3 length: 12 amino acids. V was cut by 6 bases and J by 7 bases, with 15 bases left in between.

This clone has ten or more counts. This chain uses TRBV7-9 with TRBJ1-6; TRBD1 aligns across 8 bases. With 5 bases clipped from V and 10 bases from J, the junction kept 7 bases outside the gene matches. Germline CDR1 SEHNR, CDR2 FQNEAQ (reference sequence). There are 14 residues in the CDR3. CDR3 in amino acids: CASSADRGSSPLHF. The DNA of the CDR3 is TGTGCCAGCAGCGCAGACAGGGGCTCATCACCCCTCCACTTT.

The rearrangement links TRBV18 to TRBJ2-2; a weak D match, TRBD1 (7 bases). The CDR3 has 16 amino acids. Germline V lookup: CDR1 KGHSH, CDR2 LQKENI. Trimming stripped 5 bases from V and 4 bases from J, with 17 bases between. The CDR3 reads CASSTRSGGSTGELFF. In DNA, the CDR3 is TGTGCCAGCTCAACCAGATCAGGGGGGTCCACCGGGGAGCTGTTTTTT.

Here the CDR3 DNA reads TGTGCCAGCAGTTGGGGACTAGGGGACGGGGAGCTGTTTTTT. Translation: CASSWGLGDGELFF. V and J are TRBV27 and TRBJ2-2, with 8 bases lining up with TRBD2. V was pared by 4 bases and J by 7 bases, with 5 bases of the junction left unmatched. This CDR3 contains 14 residues. The germline V gene encodes CDR1 MNHEY and CDR2 SMNVEV (reference sequence).

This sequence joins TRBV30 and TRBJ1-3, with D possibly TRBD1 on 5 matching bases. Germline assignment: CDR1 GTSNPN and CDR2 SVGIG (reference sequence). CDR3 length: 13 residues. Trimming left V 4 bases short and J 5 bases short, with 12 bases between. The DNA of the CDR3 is TGTGCCTGGAATAGGAGGGGTAGAAACACCATATATTTT. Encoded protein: CAWNRRGRNTIYF.